This T cell receptor (beta chain) emerged from a study of blood T cell repertoires in COVID-19. Per the authors' pipeline: The authors estimated nucleated cell counts from reference gene primer amplification. Data came from immunoSEQ multiplex PCR; TCRdb stores just in-frame clones and leaves some out. V, J and clone size reflect that table, while D and trimming were determined from the DNA. The sample has fewer than 80,000 clones; more than 75% are singletons. This CDR3 region has 16 residues. In germline, CDR1 is SGHRS, CDR2 YFSETQ. The V and J ends lost 1 base and 4 bases, in that order; junction bases with no gene match: 6.

V is TRBV5-1 and J is TRBJ2-3; 10 nucleotides match TRBD1. The TCR sequence derives from a man in his fifties or sixties with COVID-19, enrolled during active disease. The source material was peripheral blood. CDR3 protein: CASSLYGTGDADTQYF. CDR3 in DNA: TGCGCCAGCAGCTTGTACGGGACAGGGGATGCAGATACGCAGTATTTT.